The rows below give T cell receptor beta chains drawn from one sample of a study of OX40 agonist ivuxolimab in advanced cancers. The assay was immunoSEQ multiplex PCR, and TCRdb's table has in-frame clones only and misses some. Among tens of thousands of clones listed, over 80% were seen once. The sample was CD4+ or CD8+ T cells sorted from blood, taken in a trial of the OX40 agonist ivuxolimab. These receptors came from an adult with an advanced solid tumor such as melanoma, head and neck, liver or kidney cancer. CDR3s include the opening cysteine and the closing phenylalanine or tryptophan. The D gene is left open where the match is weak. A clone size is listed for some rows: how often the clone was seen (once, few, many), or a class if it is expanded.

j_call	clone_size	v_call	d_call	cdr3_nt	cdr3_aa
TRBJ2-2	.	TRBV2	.	TGTGCCACAAGAAAGGCCGGTGGCACCGGGGAGCTGTTTTTT	CATRKAGGTGELFF
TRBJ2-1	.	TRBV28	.	TGTGCCAGCAGCGAGGGGTCGAGCTCCTACAATGAGCAGTTCTTC	CASSEGSSSYNEQFF
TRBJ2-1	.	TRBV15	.	TGTGCCACCAGCAGACCCAATGAAGCCCAGAGCTCCTACAATGAGCAGTTCTTC	CATSRPNEAQSSYNEQFF
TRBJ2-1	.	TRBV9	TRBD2	TGTGCCAGCAGCCCGGGACTAGCGGGGAGCCATGAGCAGTTCTTC	CASSPGLAGSHEQFF
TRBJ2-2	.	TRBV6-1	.	TGTGCCAGCAGTGAAGGAGGGGACACCGGGGAGCTGTTTTTT	CASSEGGDTGELFF
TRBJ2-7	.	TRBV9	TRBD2	TGTGCCAGCAGCGTAAAAGCGGGGACGGGGTACGAGCAGTACTTC	CASSVKAGTGYEQYF
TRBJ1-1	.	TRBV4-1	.	TGCGCCAGCAGCCAAGCGTTAGGGGCGATGAACACTGAAGCTTTCTTT	CASSQALGAMNTEAFF
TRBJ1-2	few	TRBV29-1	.	TGCAGCGTTGGGGGCGGCCAGTACTATGGCTACACCTTC	CSVGGGQYYGYTF
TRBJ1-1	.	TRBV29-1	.	TGCAGCGTTGACGATGGGAAGTACACTGAAGCTTTCTTT	CSVDDGKYTEAFF
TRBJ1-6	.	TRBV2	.	TGTGCCAGCAGTGAGGGCAGGGGTTGGTCACCCCTCCACTTT	CASSEGRGWSPLHF
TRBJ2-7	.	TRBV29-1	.	TGCAGCGTTGTCGGGCAGGGCGGGTACGAGCAGTACTTC	CSVVGQGGYEQYF
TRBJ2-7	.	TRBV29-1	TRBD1	TGCAGCGTTGTGTTGTTGAGGGACAGGGGGTTTTTTAACTACGAGCAGTACTTC	CSVVLLRDRGFFNYEQYF
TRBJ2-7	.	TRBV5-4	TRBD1	TGTGCCAGCAGCGGGGACAGGGGCTCCTACGAGCAGTACTTC	CASSGDRGSYEQYF
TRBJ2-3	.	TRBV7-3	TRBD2	TGTGCCAGCAGCTCTAGCGGGGGCGGAGATACGCAGTATTTT	CASSSSGGGDTQYF
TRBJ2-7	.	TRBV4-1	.	TGCGCCAGCAGTCTGAGGGGGAACGAGCAGTACTTC	CASSLRGNEQYF
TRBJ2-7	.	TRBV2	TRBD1	TGTGCCAGCTTAGGACAGGGCAAGCAGTACTTC	CASLGQGKQYF
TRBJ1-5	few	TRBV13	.	TGTGCCAGCAGCTTATATGGTCAGCCCCAGCATTTT	CASSLYGQPQHF
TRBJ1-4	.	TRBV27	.	TGTGCCAGCCGGAGGGGGGTGGGTGAAAAACTGTTTTTT	CASRRGVGEKLFF
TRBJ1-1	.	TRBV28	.	TGTGCCAGCAGTTTTTCGAGGAACACTGAAGCTTTCTTT	CASSFSRNTEAFF
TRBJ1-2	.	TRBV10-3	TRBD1	TGTGCCACCGCAGGGTCCGGGACAGGGAGATATGGCTACACCTTC	CATAGSGTGRYGYTF
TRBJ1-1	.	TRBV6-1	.	TGTGCCAGCAGTGGGGGATTCACTGAAGCTTTCTTT	CASSGGFTEAFF
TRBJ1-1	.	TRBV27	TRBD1	TGTGCCAGCAGTCCTGGGACAGGGATTGAAGCTTTCTTT	CASSPGTGIEAFF
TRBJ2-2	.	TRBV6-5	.	TGTGCCAGCAGTTACGGCAGCACCGGGGAGCTGTTTTTT	CASSYGSTGELFF
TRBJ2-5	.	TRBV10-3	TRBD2	TGTGCCATCAGCCGAAAAAGCGGGACCAGCCAAGAGACCCAGTACTTC	CAISRKSGTSQETQYF
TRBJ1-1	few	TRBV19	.	TGTGCCAGTATTTCAAACACTGAAGCTTTCTTT	CASISNTEAFF
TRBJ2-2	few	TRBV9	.	TGTGCCAGCAGCACGAACACCGGGGAGCTGTTTTTT	CASSTNTGELFF
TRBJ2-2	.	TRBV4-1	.	TGCGCCAGCAGCCAAGTTGCGCTCACCGGGGAGCTGTTTTTT	CASSQVALTGELFF
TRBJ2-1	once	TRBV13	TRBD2	TGTGCCAGCAGCTTAAGGACTAGCGGGGGGGCTTTGCATGAGCAGTTCTTC	CASSLRTSGGALHEQFF
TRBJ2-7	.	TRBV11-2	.	TGTGCCAGCAGCTGGCCCGGGTCGGGGTTCTACGAGCAGTACTTC	CASSWPGSGFYEQYF